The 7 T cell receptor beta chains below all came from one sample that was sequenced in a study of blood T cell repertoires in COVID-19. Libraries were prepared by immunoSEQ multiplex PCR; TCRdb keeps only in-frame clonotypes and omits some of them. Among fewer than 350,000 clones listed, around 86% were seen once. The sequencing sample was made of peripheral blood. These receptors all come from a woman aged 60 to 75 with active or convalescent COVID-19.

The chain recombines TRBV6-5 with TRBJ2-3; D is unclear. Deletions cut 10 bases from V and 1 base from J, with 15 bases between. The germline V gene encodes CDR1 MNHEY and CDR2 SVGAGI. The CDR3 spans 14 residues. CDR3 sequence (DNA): TGTGCCATCCTACCTCTCCCTGGCACAGATACGCAGTATTTT. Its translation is CAILPLPGTDTQYF.

CDR3 in DNA: TGCAGTGCTAGTCCAGGGAACTATGGCTACACCTTC. This sequence encodes CSASPGNYGYTF. This sequence joins TRBV20-1 and TRBJ1-2; D is perhaps TRBD1 (5 bases). The CDR3 is 12 residues long. V lost 3 bases to trimming and J lost 2 bases, with 7 bases between them. Germline V lookup: CDR1 DFQATT, CDR2 SNEGSKA (reference sequence).

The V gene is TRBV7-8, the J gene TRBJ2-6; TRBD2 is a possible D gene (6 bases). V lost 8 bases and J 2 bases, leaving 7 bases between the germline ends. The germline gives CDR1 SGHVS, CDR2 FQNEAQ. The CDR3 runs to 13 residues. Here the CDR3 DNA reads TGTGCCAGCGGAGGGCCTGGGGCCAACGTCCTGACTTTC. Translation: CASGGPGANVLTF.

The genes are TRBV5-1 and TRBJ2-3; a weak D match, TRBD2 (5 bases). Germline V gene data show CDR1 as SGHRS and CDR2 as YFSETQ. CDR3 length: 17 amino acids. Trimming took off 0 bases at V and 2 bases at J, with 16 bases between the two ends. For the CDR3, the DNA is TGCGCCAGCAGCTTGGCCGGGCAGCGGAGAATCACAGATACGCAGTATTTT. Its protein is CASSLAGQRRITDTQYF.

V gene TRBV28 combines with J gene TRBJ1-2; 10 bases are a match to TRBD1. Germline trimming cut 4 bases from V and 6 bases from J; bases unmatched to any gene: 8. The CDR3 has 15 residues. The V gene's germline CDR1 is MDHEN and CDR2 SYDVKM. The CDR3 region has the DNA TGTGCCAGCAGTTCCCCGACAGGGGGCATCGATGGCTACACCTTC. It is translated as CASSSPTGGIDGYTF.

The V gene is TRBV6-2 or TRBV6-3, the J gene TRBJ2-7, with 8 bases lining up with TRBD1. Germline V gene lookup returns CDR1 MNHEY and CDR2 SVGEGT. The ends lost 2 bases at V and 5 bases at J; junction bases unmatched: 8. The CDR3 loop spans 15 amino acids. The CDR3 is CASSYAGQGSDEQYF. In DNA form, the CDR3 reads TGTGCCAGCAGTTACGCTGGACAGGGTAGCGACGAGCAGTACTTC.

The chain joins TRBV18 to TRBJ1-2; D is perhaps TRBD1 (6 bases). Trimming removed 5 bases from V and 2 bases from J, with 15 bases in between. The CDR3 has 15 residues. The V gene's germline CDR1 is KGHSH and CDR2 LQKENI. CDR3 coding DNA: TGTGCCAGCTCAGTTGCAGGGGACCCCAACTATGGCTACACCTTC. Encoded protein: CASSVAGDPNYGYTF.